Shown below are 21 T cell receptor beta chains from a single sample sequenced in a study of blood T cell repertoires in COVID-19. Sequenced by immunoSEQ multiplex PCR; TCRdb stores in-frame clones only, minus some. There are 200,000 to 300,000 clones in the sample; 70% to 90% occur only once, and about 1% lies in the top ten. The sample taken for sequencing was PBMCs or T cells enriched from blood (not recorded which). These receptors all come from a man aged 50-59 years who had been exposed to COVID-19.

This clone appeared a single time. The rearrangement links TRBV27 to TRBJ1-2; D uncertain. The ends were cut back, 4 bases at V and 2 bases at J, with 8 bases in the middle. CDR3 length equals 13 residues. Germline V gene lookup returns CDR1 MNHEY and CDR2 SMNVEV (reference sequence). CDR3 in DNA: TGTGCCAGCAGTTATCACAGAAACTATGGCTACACCTTC. This translates into CASSYHRNYGYTF.

This rearrangement joins TRBV7-2 to TRBJ1-6, with 10 positions matching TRBD1. Germline-derived CDR1 and CDR2 are SGHTA and FQGNSA. This CDR3 has 15 amino acids. With V trimmed by 5 bases and J by 7 bases, 5 bases remained unmatched. CDR3 region: CASSQTGGANSPLHF. The CDR3 region has the DNA TGTGCCAGCAGCCAGACAGGGGGCGCGAATTCACCCCTCCACTTT.

Of note for this clone: One end of the junction varies from germline; a read error may be responsible. This chain links TRBV28 with TRBJ2-2; D is unresolved. Germline V CDR1 and CDR2: MDHEN, SYDVKM. The CDR3 totals 12 residues. CDR3 DNA sequence: TGTGCCACCAGTCAGAACACCGGGGAGCTGTTTTTT. This sequence encodes CATSQNTGELFF.

The chain joins TRBV5-1 to TRBJ2-7; D remains unclear. CDR3 length: 13 amino acids. CDR1 SGHRS and CDR2 YFSETQ come from the germline V gene. The V gene lost 0 bases and the J gene lost 2 bases, with 6 bases spanning the gap. CDR3 bases: TGCGCCAGCAGCTTGGACTCCGCCTACGAGCAGTACTTC. Its protein product is CASSLDSAYEQYF.

V and J are TRBV7-2 and TRBJ1-4, with 9 bases matching TRBD1. J lost 7 bases, V lost 5 bases, and 5 bases had no gene match. The CDR3 totals 14 residues. Per germline, CDR1 SGHTA and CDR2 FQGNSA. The chain's CDR3 is CASSLGTGSEKLFF. Written as DNA, the CDR3 is TGTGCCAGCAGCCTCGGGACAGGGTCTGAAAAACTGTTTTTT.

The rearrangement links TRBV11-2 to TRBJ1-3; D uncertain. Trimming pared 3 bases from V and 4 bases from J, leaving 16 bases between. The length of the CDR3 is 16 residues. CDR1 is SGHAT, CDR2 FQNNGV, per germline. The CDR3, as DNA: TGTGCCAGCAGCTTGGACCGAGCGGCGGGGGGAAACACCATATATTTT. Protein sequence: CASSLDRAAGGNTIYF.

The chain uses TRBV28 and TRBJ2-1; 7 bases fit TRBD2. This CDR3 comprises 16 residues. Trimming took 5 bases from V and 6 from J; bases not matched to a gene: 13. From germline, CDR1 is MDHEN and CDR2 SYDVKM. In DNA form, the CDR3 reads TGTGCCAGCAGTGGACTGAGCGGGATTAATAGCAATGAGCAGTTCTTC. Protein: CASSGLSGINSNEQFF.

V gene TRBV28 combines with J gene TRBJ1-4, with a possible D match to TRBD1 (5 bases). Germline CDR1 reads MDHEN; CDR2 reads SYDVKM. The CDR3 totals 12 residues. Trimming cost V 4 bases and J 6 bases, with 6 bases left between them. DNA for the CDR3: TGTGCCAGCAGTTCGACAGATGAAAAACTGTTTTTT. It yields the protein CASSSTDEKLFF.

The genes are TRBV2 and TRBJ2-2, with D possibly TRBD1 on 6 matching bases. With 2 bases removed from V and 0 bases from J, the gap between germline ends came to 7 bases. CDR3 length equals 15 residues. Germline V gene data show CDR1 as SNHLY and CDR2 as FYNNEI. The CDR3 sequence: CASSERTANTGELFF. The CDR3 DNA follows: TGTGCCAGCAGTGAAAGGACAGCGAACACCGGGGAGCTGTTTTTT. The complete variable domain, with remaining parts taken from reference TRBV2 and TRBJ2-2, reads EPEVTQTPSHQVTQMGQEVILRCVPISNHLYFYWYRQILGQKVEFLVSFYNNEISEKSEIFDDQFSVERPDGSNFTLKIRSTKLEDSAMYFCASSERTANTGELFFGEGSRLTVL.

V and J are TRBV4-1 and TRBJ1-2, with 10 bases aligning to TRBD1. This CDR3 region has 16 residues. Trimming took 4 bases from V and 2 from J; bases not matched to a gene: 7. Germline V lookup: CDR1 MGHRA, CDR2 YSYEKL. This CDR3 reads CASSRDRGRRNYGYTF. Here the CDR3 DNA reads TGCGCCAGCAGCCGCGACAGGGGGCGGAGGAACTATGGCTACACCTTC.

This rearrangement joins TRBV6-1 to TRBJ2-1, with D hard to call. Germline CDR1 MNHNS, CDR2 SASEGT. The length of the CDR3 is 11 residues. Trimming shortened V by 3 bases and J by 9 bases, and 6 bases separated the two germline ends. In DNA, the CDR3 is TGTGCCAGCAGTGACCTCCTTGAGCAGTTCTTC. It specifies CASSDLLEQFF.

The gene calls are TRBV28 and TRBJ1-5, with 12 bases fitting TRBD1. The length of the CDR3 is 20 residues. V was pared by 4 bases and J by 0 bases, with 13 bases of the junction left unmatched. Germline V gene sequence: CDR1 MDHEN, CDR2 SYDVKM. Here the CDR3 reads CASSSWDRGQPANSNQPQHF. The CDR3 DNA is TGTGCCAGCAGTTCCTGGGACAGGGGGCAACCAGCAAATAGCAATCAGCCCCAGCATTTT.

This clone was observed a single time. The chain joins TRBV19 to TRBJ1-5; 8 bases are a match to TRBD1. The CDR3 is 14 amino acids. V shed 3 bases, J shed 8 bases, and the junction held 6 bases outside the gene matches. The germline V gene encodes CDR1 LNHDA and CDR2 SQIVND (reference sequence). CDR3 amino acids: CASSISQGAKPQHF. In DNA form, the CDR3 reads TGTGCCAGTAGTATTTCCCAGGGGGCTAAGCCCCAGCATTTT. Drawing the rest from reference TRBV19 and TRBJ1-5, the complete variable domain is DGGITQSPKYLFRKEGQNVTLSCEQNLNHDAMYWYRQDPGQGLRLIYYSQIVNDFQKGDIAEGYSVSREKKESFPLTVTSAQKNPTAFYLCASSISQGAKPQHFGDGTRLSIL.

The chain links TRBV7-2 to TRBJ1-6; TRBD1 agrees at 7 bases. V trimming: 4 bases; J trimming: 9 bases; junction bases outside the gene matches: 3. The germline gives CDR1 SGHTA, CDR2 FQGNSA. CDR3 length equals 13 residues. The DNA for the CDR3 is TGTGCCAGCAGCTCGGGACAGAGTTCACCCCTCCACTTT. Amino acid sequence: CASSSGQSSPLHF.

The chain has TRBV7-3 and TRBJ2-3; maybe TRBD2 (5 bases). V dropped 2 bases and J dropped 8 bases, with 5 bases sitting between them. The CDR3 spans 11 residues. Germline CDR1 reads SGHTA; CDR2 reads FQGTGA. CDR3 protein: CASSLGGTQYF. The CDR3 bases are TGTGCCAGCAGCTTAGGAGGTACGCAGTATTTT.

The chain couples TRBV5-4 to TRBJ1-2; TRBD1 matches 9 bases. J lost 4 bases, V lost 5 bases, and 9 bases had no gene match. Germline V gives CDR1 SGHNT, CDR2 YYREEE (reference sequence). The CDR3 loop spans 15 amino acids. CDR3 residues: CASSSHGQGSYGYTF. In DNA, the CDR3 is TGTGCCAGCAGTTCTCATGGACAGGGGAGCTATGGCTACACCTTC.

This chain joins TRBV9 and TRBJ1-2; 9 nucleotides align to TRBD1. Per the germline V gene, CDR1 is SGDLS and CDR2 is YYNGEE. This CDR3 contains 14 residues. The J segment lost 7 bases and the V segment lost 1 base, leaving 5 bases of the junction unmatched. The CDR3 protein is CASSVKQGAPGYTF. In DNA, the CDR3 is TGTGCCAGCAGCGTAAAACAGGGGGCGCCTGGCTACACCTTC.

The V gene is TRBV18, the J gene TRBJ2-7; D call uncertain. Trimming removed 2 bases at V and 2 bases at J, with 10 bases between. Germline V gene sequence: CDR1 KGHSH, CDR2 LQKENI. There are 14 residues in the CDR3. The CDR3 loop is CASSPSYRTYEQYV. CDR3 sequence (DNA): TGTGCCAGCTCACCAAGTTACAGAACCTACGAGCAGTACGTC.

The chain employs TRBV12-5 and TRBJ2-3; 12 bases align to TRBD1. The germline CDR1 and CDR2 sequences are LGHNT and FRNRAP. The CDR3 is made up of 11 amino acids. The V gene end was trimmed by 6 bases and the J gene end by 14 bases; junction bases not matched to a gene: 3. The CDR3 sequence is CASGGTGGRYF. DNA for the CDR3: TGTGCTAGTGGCGGGACAGGGGGCCGGTATTTT.

The chain uses TRBV7-9 and TRBJ2-4, with 12 nucleotides matching TRBD1. Germline CDR1 SEHNR, CDR2 FQNEAQ (reference sequence). V lost 5 bases, J lost 7 bases, and 6 bases stayed unmatched. This CDR3 is 15 amino acids long. The CDR3 spells CASSPGTGGGNIQYF. The CDR3 region has the DNA TGTGCCAGCAGCCCCGGGACAGGGGGCGGGAACATTCAGTACTTC.

This chain uses TRBV7-8 with TRBJ2-3; no definite D call. The CDR3 extends over 15 amino acids. V lost 3 bases to trimming and J lost 0 bases, with 10 bases between them. Per the germline V gene, CDR1 is SGHVS and CDR2 is FQNEAQ. The CDR3 loop is CASSFRNPSTDTQYF. CDR3 sequence (DNA): TGTGCCAGCAGCTTTAGAAACCCTAGCACAGATACGCAGTATTTT.